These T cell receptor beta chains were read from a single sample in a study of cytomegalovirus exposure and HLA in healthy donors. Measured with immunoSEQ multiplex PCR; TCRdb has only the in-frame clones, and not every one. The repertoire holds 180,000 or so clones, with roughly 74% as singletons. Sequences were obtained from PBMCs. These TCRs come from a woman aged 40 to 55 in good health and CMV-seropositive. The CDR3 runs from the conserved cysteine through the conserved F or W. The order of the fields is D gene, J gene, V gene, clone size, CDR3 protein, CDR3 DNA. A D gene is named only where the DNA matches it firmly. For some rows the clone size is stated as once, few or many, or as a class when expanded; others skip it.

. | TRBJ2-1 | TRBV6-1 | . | CASRFQYTSNNEQFF | TGTGCCAGCAGATTCCAATACACCTCCAACAATGAGCAGTTCTTC
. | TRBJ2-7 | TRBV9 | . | CASSDLTSYEQYF | TGTGCCAGCAGCGATTTGACTAGCTACGAGCAGTACTTC
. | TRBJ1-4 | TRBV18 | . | CASSRDTYEKLFF | TGTGCCAGCTCACGGGACACCTATGAAAAACTGTTTTTT
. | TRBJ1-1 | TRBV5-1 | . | CASSLEDSLEAFF | TGCGCCAGCAGCTTGGAGGACAGCCTTGAAGCTTTCTTT
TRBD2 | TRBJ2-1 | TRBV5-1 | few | CASSLGVAGVNEQFF | TGCGCCAGCAGCTTGGGGGTAGCGGGAGTAAATGAGCAGTTCTTC
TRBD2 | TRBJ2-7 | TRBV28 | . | CASTSGGRGEQYF | TGTGCCAGCACCTCAGGCGGGAGGGGCGAGCAGTACTTC
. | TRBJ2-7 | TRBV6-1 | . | CASRSGSEGFYEQYF | TGTGCCAGCAGGTCAGGTTCGGAGGGCTTCTACGAGCAGTACTTC
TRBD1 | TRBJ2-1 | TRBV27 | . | CASSRGQGAPGGQFF | TGTGCCAGCAGTCGGGGACAGGGGGCGCCGGGTGGGCAGTTCTTC
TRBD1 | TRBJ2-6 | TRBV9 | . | CASSAGQAYSGANVLTF | TGTGCCAGCAGCGCAGGACAGGCCTACTCTGGGGCCAACGTCCTGACTTTC
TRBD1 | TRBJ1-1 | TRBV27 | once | CASSDREANTEAFF | TGTGCCAGCAGCGACAGGGAGGCGAACACTGAAGCTTTCTTT
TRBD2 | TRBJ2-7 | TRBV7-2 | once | CASSLRTSATYEQYF | TGTGCCAGCAGCTTAAGGACTAGCGCAACCTACGAGCAGTACTTC
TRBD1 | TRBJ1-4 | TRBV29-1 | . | CSVASGQGTEKLFF | TGCAGCGTGGCCTCCGGACAGGGGACTGAAAAACTGTTTTTT
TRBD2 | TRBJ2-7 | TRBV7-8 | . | CASSLGRAYEQYF | TGTGCCAGCAGCTTGGGGAGGGCCTACGAGCAGTACTTC
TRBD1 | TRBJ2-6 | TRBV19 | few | CASRPVGQGLSGANVLTF | TGTGCCAGTAGACCAGTAGGACAGGGATTATCTGGGGCCAACGTCCTGACTTTC
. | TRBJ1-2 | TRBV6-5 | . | CASSHNPRAYGYTF | TGTGCCAGCAGCCACAACCCGAGGGCCTATGGCTACACCTTC
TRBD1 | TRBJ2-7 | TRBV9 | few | CARLGSQTGPSYEQYF | TGTGCCAGGTTAGGGTCCCAGACAGGGCCTTCCTACGAGCAGTACTTC
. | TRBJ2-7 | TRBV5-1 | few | CASSTGQSYEQYF | TGCGCCAGCAGCACTGGACAGTCCTACGAGCAGTACTTC
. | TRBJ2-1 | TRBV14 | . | CASSQAAVYNEQFF | TGTGCCAGCAGCCAAGCTGCAGTCTACAATGAGCAGTTCTTC
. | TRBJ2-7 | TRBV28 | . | CASSSGVYEQYF | TGTGCCAGCAGTTCCGGGGTGTACGAGCAGTACTTC
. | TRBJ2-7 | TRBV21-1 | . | CASSKGDLTGDPNEQYF | TGTGCCAGCAGCAAAGGGGATTTGACAGGGGACCCAAACGAGCAGTACTTC
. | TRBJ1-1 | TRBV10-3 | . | CAIRGNVEAFF | TGTGCCATCAGGGGCAACGTTGAGGCTTTCTTT
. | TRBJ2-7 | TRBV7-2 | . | CASSWSGGSSYEQYF | TGTGCCAGCAGCTGGAGCGGAGGGAGCTCCTACGAGCAGTACTTC
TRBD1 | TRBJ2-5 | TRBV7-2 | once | CASSKGGVETQYF | TGTGCCAGCAGCAAAGGGGGCGTGGAGACCCAGTACTTC
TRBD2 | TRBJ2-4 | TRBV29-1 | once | CSVEEPAGAFGNIQYF | TGCAGCGTTGAAGAACCAGCGGGAGCGTTTGGAAACATTCAGTACTTC
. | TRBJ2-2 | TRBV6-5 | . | CASSTREGTGELFF | TGTGCCAGCAGCACCCGAGAGGGTACCGGGGAGCTGTTTTTT
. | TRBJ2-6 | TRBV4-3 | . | CASSQGWSGVAGANVLTF | TGCGCCAGCAGCCAAGGGTGGTCGGGGGTGGCGGGGGCCAACGTCCTGACTTTC
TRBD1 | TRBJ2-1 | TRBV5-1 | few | CASSLVPDRVNNEQFF | TGCGCCAGCAGCTTGGTTCCGGACAGGGTAAACAATGAGCAGTTCTTC
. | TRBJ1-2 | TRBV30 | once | CAWSTGNYGYTF | TGTGCCTGGAGTACAGGCAACTATGGCTACACCTTC
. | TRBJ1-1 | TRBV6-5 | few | CASSTGVSEAFF | TGTGCCAGCAGTACCGGGGTGAGTGAAGCTTTCTTT
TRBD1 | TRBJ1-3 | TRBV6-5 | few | CASSFQGGHSGNTIYF | TGTGCCAGCAGTTTTCAGGGGGGACACTCTGGAAACACCATATATTTT
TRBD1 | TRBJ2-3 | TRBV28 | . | CASRGQGKGDTQYF | TGTGCCAGCAGAGGACAGGGAAAGGGAGATACGCAGTATTTT
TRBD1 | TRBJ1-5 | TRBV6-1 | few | CASIGQEYQPQHF | TGTGCCAGCATAGGACAGGAGTATCAGCCCCAGCATTTT
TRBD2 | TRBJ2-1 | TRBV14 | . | CASSQDLVTSASEQFF | TGTGCCAGCAGCCAAGATCTTGTGACTAGCGCGTCCGAGCAGTTCTTC
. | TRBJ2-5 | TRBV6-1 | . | CASSVYRSERETQYF | TGTGCCAGCAGTGTATATCGATCCGAGAGGGAGACCCAGTACTTC
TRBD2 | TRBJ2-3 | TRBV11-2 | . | CASSSSGRGTDTQYF | TGTGCCAGCAGTAGTAGCGGGAGAGGGACAGATACGCAGTATTTT
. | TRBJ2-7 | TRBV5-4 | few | CASSPSTVPYEQYF | TGTGCCAGCAGCCCATCGACAGTCCCCTACGAGCAGTACTTC
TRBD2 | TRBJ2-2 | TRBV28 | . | CASSLFGAGGTGELFF | TGTGCCAGCAGTTTATTCGGAGCGGGGGGAACCGGGGAGCTGTTTTTT
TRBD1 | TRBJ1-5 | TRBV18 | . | CASSPGTGGAGNQPQHF | TGTGCCAGCTCACCAGGGACAGGGGGGGCGGGCAATCAGCCCCAGCATTTT
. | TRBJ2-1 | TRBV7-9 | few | CASSFGDNEQFF | TGTGCCAGCAGCTTCGGGGACAATGAGCAGTTCTTC
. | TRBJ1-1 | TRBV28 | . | CASSLVNSGVRGAFF | TGTGCCAGCAGTTTAGTAAACTCGGGGGTACGGGGAGCTTTCTTT
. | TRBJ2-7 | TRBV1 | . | CTSSQPLAGVLYEQYF | TGCACCAGCAGCCAACCACTAGCGGGAGTTCTCTACGAGCAGTACTTC
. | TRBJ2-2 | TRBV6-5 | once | CASSFSTGELFF | TGTGCCAGCAGTTTTTCGACCGGGGAGCTGTTTTTT
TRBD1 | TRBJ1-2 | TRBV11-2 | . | CASSSARGRAGYTF | TGTGCCAGCAGCTCCGCCAGGGGGCGTGCGGGCTACACCTTC
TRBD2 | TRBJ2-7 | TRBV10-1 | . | CASSPTIAGAYEQYF | TGCGCCAGCAGCCCGACAATAGCGGGAGCCTACGAGCAGTACTTC
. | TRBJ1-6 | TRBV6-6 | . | CASSRDDESPLHF | TGTGCCAGCAGTCGGGATGACGAATCACCCCTCCACTTT
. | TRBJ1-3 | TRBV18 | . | CASSPEQGFSGNTIYF | TGTGCCAGCTCACCTGAACAGGGTTTCTCTGGAAACACCATATATTTT
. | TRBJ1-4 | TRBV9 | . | CASSVFGSRGEKLFF | TGTGCCAGCAGCGTATTCGGGAGTCGGGGTGAAAAACTGTTTTTT
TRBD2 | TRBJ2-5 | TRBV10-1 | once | CASRLGLAGGSEETQYF | TGCGCCAGCAGATTAGGACTAGCGGGAGGTTCCGAAGAGACCCAGTACTTC
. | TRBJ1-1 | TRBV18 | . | CASSTGLTNTEAFF | TGTGCCAGCTCAACGGGACTTACGAACACTGAAGCTTTCTTT
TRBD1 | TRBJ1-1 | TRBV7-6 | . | CASSRQGEGMNTEAFF | TGTGCCAGCAGCCGACAGGGGGAGGGCATGAACACTGAAGCTTTCTTT